This TCR beta chain was sequenced in a study of blood T cell repertoires in COVID-19 (TCRdb year 2020). For context, the study as a whole: Samples covering the acute and convalescent phases of COVID-19 were provided by collaborators in the United States, Italy and Spain. The material from the prospective study consisted of cDNA or gDNA derived from T cells, B-cell-depleted T cells, or PBMCs. Deeply sampled blood TCRbeta repertoires from subjects exposed to, actively infected with, or recovered from COVID-19 were included in the dataset. The repertoires were released in a freely available public database intended as a resource for research on the immune response to SARS-CoV-2. The samples were drawn from two sources: the first 160 participants of the ongoing ImmuneRACE study, and over 1,000 subjects contributed by 6 global collaborators. Sample metadata almost always included a de-identified subject ID, COVID-19 status, age in years and sex. Where HLA class I and class II types were available, the types were taken from metadata supplied by the sample provider, not from assay-based typing. The research as a whole found: The amount of clinical and demographic metadata varied by source and participant and was provided uncurated.

The immunoSEQ Assay, a bias-controlled multiplex PCR, was used to amplify TCRbeta CDR3 regions from genomic DNA. Regarding the original processing steps: The number of nucleated cells in each sample was estimated by amplification of reference gene primers within the assay. Sequence reads were collapsed and filtered to measure the absolute abundance of every unique TCRbeta CDR3 rearrangement. Productive Simpson clonality was computed per sample as the square root of Simpson's diversity index over productive rearrangements. Held by TCRdb, this immuneACCESS table contains in-frame sequences only and omits some clones. Under half of the omission traces to an unresolved V gene where checked; the cause of the rest is unknown. The D gene and trimming were derived from the DNA, and the V and J assignments and clone size from that table. Counted in this sample were a few hundred thousand clones; 70% to 90% of them appeared once. The ten largest clones take up 2.9% of the sample.

The germline V gene (reference sequence) gives CDR1 as MNHEY and CDR2 as SMNVEV. At the junction V is shortened by 3 bases and J by 4 bases, with 13 bases in between. Reading from cysteine to phenylalanine, the CDR3 counts 15 amino acids. The read is trimmed to its CDR3 DNA, 45 bases read in frame from base 1. About this clone: Its antigen is unknown. The record has no base qualities; no much larger clone is one base away.

Another Seattle source contributed samples from volunteer blood donors who had recovered from COVID-19. Each collaborating institution followed its own protocols to collect whole blood in K2EDTA tubes. Collaborator samples were shipped for TCRbeta analysis as frozen whole blood, isolated PBMCs, or DNA extracted from either sample type. The receptor comes from a man aged 50-59 years who had recovered from COVID-19. Sequencing was done on a sample of peripheral blood. This chain joins TRBV27 to TRBJ2-1, with the D gene too uncertain to name. CDR3 loop: CASSLGRRPYNEQFF. The bases are TGTGCCAGCAGTTTGGGCCGTAGACCTTACAATGAGCAGTTCTTC.